What follows are 25 T cell receptor beta chains derived from one specimen sequenced in a study of patients and donors after allogeneic stem cell transplantation. TCRdb called the RT-PCR reads again in MiXCR, with one record for every CDR3 protein. The profile covers about 110,000 distinct CDR3 sequences, with less than 45% appearing a single time and 25% to 35% taken by the ten largest. Sequencing input: blood, either unsorted or a sorted T cell fraction (not recorded which). These receptors were obtained from a human donor who was either an allogeneic HSCT recipient or a stem cell or donor lymphocyte infusion donor (not recorded which). It is not recorded whose cells these are; they may come from a transplant donor.

This chain uses TRBV29-1 with TRBJ2-1; TRBD2 aligns across 13 bases. Per germline, CDR1 SQVTM and CDR2 ANQGSEA. Trimming removed 7 bases from V and 8 bases from J; junction bases left unmatched: 5. The CDR3 is made up of 13 amino acids. CDR3 amino acids: CSAGLAGVYEQFF. In nucleotides, the CDR3 is TGCAGCGCCGGACTAGCGGGAGTCTATGAGCAGTTCTTC.

Many counts were recorded for this clonotype. The chain joins TRBV7-2 to TRBJ1-1, with TRBD1 matching 8 bases. The V segment lost 5 bases and the J segment 9 bases; nucleotides outside the gene matches: 5. Germline V gives CDR1 SGHTA, CDR2 FQGNSA. This CDR3 region has 12 residues. CDR3 nucleotides: TGTGCCAGCAGCCTGGGACAGGCGAAAGCTTTCTTT. Its protein is CASSLGQAKAFF.

The rearrangement joins TRBV6-2 or TRBV6-3 to TRBJ1-1; TRBD1 matches 7 bases. Germline-derived CDR1 and CDR2 are MNHEY and SVGEGT. The CDR3 consists of 14 residues. V lost 7 bases and J lost 3; bases outside the gene matches: 8. The CDR3 loop reads CASTRQGGDTEAFF. CDR3 DNA sequence: TGTGCCAGCACACGACAGGGAGGAGACACTGAAGCTTTCTTT.

The gene calls are TRBV28 and TRBJ2-2; 11 bases map to TRBD2. CDR3 size: 18 residues. V trimming: 3 bases; J trimming: 1 base; junction bases outside the gene matches: 7. CDR1 MDHEN and CDR2 SYDVKM come from the germline V gene. CDR3: CASSFATSGRGNTGELFF. The DNA for the CDR3 is TGTGCCAGCAGTTTCGCAACTAGCGGGAGAGGGAACACCGGGGAGCTGTTTTTT. Filled out from reference TRBV28 and TRBJ2-2, the complete variable domain reads DVKVTQSSRYLVKRTGEKVFLECVQDMDHENMFWYRQDPGLGLRLIYFSYDVKMKEKGDIPEGYSVSREKKERFSLILESASTNQTSMYLCASSFATSGRGNTGELFFGEGSRLTVL.

This clonotype was observed a handful of times. V gene TRBV5-1 combines with J gene TRBJ1-2; 7 positions agree with TRBD1. V shed 4 bases and J 0 bases; nucleotides not matched to a gene: 6. The CDR3 sequence is 15 residues long. From germline, CDR1 is SGHRS and CDR2 YFSETQ. CDR3 protein: CASSPGQYSNYGYTF. In DNA form, the CDR3 reads TGCGCCAGCAGCCCGGGACAGTATTCTAACTATGGCTACACCTTC.

The chain carries TRBV5-1 and TRBJ2-7; the D is unclear. This CDR3 is 15 amino acids long. CDR1 and CDR2 (germline): SGHRS, YFSETQ. V was clipped by 0 bases and J by 4 bases, with 14 bases between them. CDR3 bases: TGCGCCAGCAGCTTGGTTGTAGGCCCTGTTTACGAGCAGTACTTC. Amino acid sequence: CASSLVVGPVYEQYF.

This clonotype was found a few times. The chain joins TRBV27 to TRBJ1-3; possibly TRBD1 for D (5 bases). Deletions cut 5 bases from V and 3 bases from J, with 11 bases between. There are 14 residues in the CDR3. Germline CDR1 is MNHEY and CDR2 is SMNVEV (reference sequence). The CDR3: CASSPDRIGNTIYF. DNA of the CDR3: TGTGCCAGCAGTCCCGACAGAATTGGAAACACCATATATTTT.

This rearrangement joins TRBV7-2 to TRBJ2-3; TRBD1 might be the D (6 bases). V was shortened by 5 bases and J by 6 bases, with 12 bases between the two germline ends. This CDR3 is 13 amino acids long. In germline, CDR1 is SGHTA, CDR2 FQGNSA. For the CDR3, the DNA is TGTGCCAGCAGCAGACAGGTTTTTGATACGCAGTATTTT. As protein: CASSRQVFDTQYF.

The chain recombines TRBV9 with TRBJ2-2; D not resolved. Germline values: CDR1 SGDLS, CDR2 YYNGEE. V was cut by 0 bases and J by 4 bases, with 10 bases left in between. The CDR3 contains 15 residues. The CDR3 region is CASSVASAVTGELFF. Written as DNA, the CDR3 is TGTGCCAGCAGCGTAGCATCCGCGGTCACCGGGGAGCTGTTTTTT.

This chain joins TRBV30 and TRBJ1-1; TRBD1 aligns across 7 bases. The junction had 11 bases not matched to a gene; V was cut back by 3 bases and J by 1 base. The CDR3 is made up of 16 amino acids. Germline CDR1 and CDR2: GTSNPN and SVGIG (reference sequence). This CDR3 is CAWRGIDRAPNTEAFF. CDR3 nucleotides: TGTGCCTGGAGAGGAATAGACAGGGCGCCGAACACTGAAGCTTTCTTT.

The rearrangement links TRBV5-4 to TRBJ2-2; D is unresolved. V was trimmed by 0 bases and J by 6 bases, leaving 6 bases between them. The CDR3 covers 13 residues. Germline V CDR1 and CDR2: SGHNT, YYREEE (reference sequence). The CDR3 region has the DNA TGTGCCAGCAGCTTGGACTACTCCGGGGAGCTGTTTTTT. Its translation: CASSLDYSGELFF.

The J gene is TRBJ2-2, the V gene TRBV29-1; no firm D call. Germline values: CDR1 SQVTM, CDR2 ANQGSEA. Trimming cost V 2 bases and J 1 base, with 14 bases left between them. The CDR3 has 16 amino acids. The CDR3 nucleotides are TGCAGCGTTGAAACGCCCCGTGGCAGGAACACCGGGGAGCTGTTTTTT. Translation: CSVETPRGRNTGELFF.

V usage is TRBV27 and J usage is TRBJ2-7; D might be TRBD2 (5 bases). Trimming took 10 bases from V and 0 from J, leaving 16 bases between them. Germline V gene lookup returns CDR1 MNHEY and CDR2 SMNVEV (reference sequence). The CDR3 loop spans 14 amino acids. The CDR3 region is CATSRVGSSYEQYF. The CDR3 DNA reads TGTGCCACCTCACGGGTGGGGAGCTCCTACGAGCAGTACTTC.

This clonotype was seen a handful of times. This chain links TRBV7-6 with TRBJ1-5; 9 positions match TRBD1. Trimming removed 5 bases from V and 6 bases from J; junction bases left unmatched: 5. CDR3 size: 14 residues. The germline V gene has CDR1 SGHVS and CDR2 FNYEAQ. For the CDR3, the DNA is TGTGCCAGCAGCCCGGGACAGGGATTTCAGCCCCAGCATTTT. This gives the protein CASSPGQGFQPQHF.

The table lists this clonotype with a few counts. The V call is TRBV6-6, the J call TRBJ2-5; 9 bases line up with TRBD2. This CDR3 has 15 amino acids. The ends lost 8 bases at V and 5 bases at J; junction bases unmatched: 12. The V gene's germline CDR1 is MNHNY and CDR2 SVGAGI (reference sequence). For the CDR3, the DNA is TGTGCCAGCGGCCGTAGCGGGAGATTTTTGGAGACCCAGTACTTC. Residues: CASGRSGRFLETQYF.

The gene calls are TRBV12-3 or TRBV12-4 and TRBJ1-1; 7 nucleotides match TRBD1. CDR3 length equals 15 residues. Trimming at V came to 3 bases and at J to 4 bases, leaving 8 bases not matched to a gene. CDR3 loop: CASSFLQGRPTEAFF. The CDR3 DNA follows: TGTGCCAGCAGTTTTTTACAGGGGCGACCCACTGAAGCTTTCTTT.

This clonotype has a handful of counts. V and J are TRBV28 and TRBJ1-3; unclear D gene. V was trimmed by 7 bases and J by 3 bases, leaving 16 bases between them. Germline assignment: CDR1 MDHEN and CDR2 SYDVKM. This CDR3 is 15 amino acids long. The CDR3 is CASNHHAGDGNTIYF. CDR3 coding DNA: TGTGCCAGCAATCACCACGCAGGAGATGGAAACACCATATATTTT. The full variable domain, rest sourced from reference TRBV28 and TRBJ1-3, is DVKVTQSSRYLVKRTGEKVFLECVQDMDHENMFWYRQDPGLGLRLIYFSYDVKMKEKGDIPEGYSVSREKKERFSLILESASTNQTSMYLCASNHHAGDGNTIYFGEGSWLTVV.

This clonotype was seen only a few times. The gene calls are TRBV15 and TRBJ1-5, with D unresolved. The CDR3 totals 16 residues. Germline CDR1 LNHNV, CDR2 YYDKDF (reference sequence). V lost 3 bases and J lost 2, with 14 bases in between. The CDR3 here is CATSRYDGDGNQPQHF. CDR3 in DNA: TGTGCCACCAGCAGGTATGACGGGGATGGCAATCAGCCCCAGCATTTT.

V is TRBV30 and J is TRBJ1-3; TRBD1 might be the D (5 bases). The germline V gene has CDR1 GTSNPN and CDR2 SVGIG (reference sequence). Between the trimmed V and J ends, which lost 6 bases and 0 bases, there was a span of 12 bases. This CDR3 spans 14 amino acids. CDR3 in DNA: TGTGCCTGCTTTAAACAGGACTCTGGAAACACCATATATTTT. Amino acids: CACFKQDSGNTIYF.

V gene TRBV6-5 combines with J gene TRBJ2-1, with 10 bases identical to TRBD2. Losses at the gene ends were 6 bases for V and 9 bases for J; bases not matched to a gene: 14. Germline CDR1 MNHEY, CDR2 SVGAGI. The CDR3 loop spans 16 amino acids. The CDR3 sequence is CASSYRRSGRATEQFF. CDR3 coding DNA: TGTGCCAGCAGCTACCGGCGCAGCGGGAGGGCCACTGAGCAGTTCTTC.

The V and J genes are TRBV28 and TRBJ1-1; D is uncertain. CDR1 is MDHEN and CDR2 is SYDVKM in the germline V gene. V was shortened by 6 bases and J by 1 base, with 6 bases between the two germline ends. This CDR3 region has 12 residues. The CDR3 is CASRRANTEAFF. The CDR3 DNA is TGTGCCAGCAGGCGGGCGAACACTGAAGCTTTCTTT.

The CDR3 region is CSARAREGQFF. In nucleotides, the CDR3 is TGCAGTGCTAGAGCCCGGGAGGGGCAGTTCTTC. This rearrangement joins TRBV20-1 to TRBJ2-1; 8 positions agree with TRBD2. The CDR3 loop spans 11 amino acids. The germline CDR1 and CDR2 sequences are DFQATT and SNEGSKA (reference sequence). The junction had 2 bases not matched to a gene; V was cut back by 1 base and J by 12 bases.

The V call is TRBV20-1, the J call TRBJ2-1; 8 bases fit TRBD2. The CDR3 spans 17 residues. Germline V gene sequence: CDR1 DFQATT, CDR2 SNEGSKA (reference sequence). Unmatched junction bases numbered 17, after V lost 3 bases and J lost 7 bases. CDR3 sequence (DNA): TGCAGTGCTAGCCCCTATATAGGGCGGGAGGAATTGAATGAGCAGTTCTTC. Its translation is CSASPYIGREELNEQFF.

This clonotype has more than one count but fewer than ten. J is TRBJ2-2 and V is TRBV4-3; D remains ambiguous. Trimming took off 1 base at V and 4 bases at J, with 16 bases between the two ends. From germline, CDR1 is LGHNA and CDR2 YSLEER. The CDR3 consists of 17 residues. This CDR3 reads CASSQGGGPRGTGELFF. DNA for the CDR3: TGCGCCAGCAGCCAAGGAGGCGGACCCCGTGGCACCGGGGAGCTGTTTTTT.

This sequence joins TRBV19 and TRBJ1-5, with D unresolved. The CDR3 has 14 amino acids. The V and J ends lost 7 bases and 4 bases respectively, with 14 bases between them. Germline V gene lookup returns CDR1 LNHDA and CDR2 SQIVND (reference sequence). CDR3 sequence: CASKGFELNQPQHF. The CDR3 DNA reads as TGTGCCAGTAAAGGCTTTGAGTTAAATCAGCCCCAGCATTTT.